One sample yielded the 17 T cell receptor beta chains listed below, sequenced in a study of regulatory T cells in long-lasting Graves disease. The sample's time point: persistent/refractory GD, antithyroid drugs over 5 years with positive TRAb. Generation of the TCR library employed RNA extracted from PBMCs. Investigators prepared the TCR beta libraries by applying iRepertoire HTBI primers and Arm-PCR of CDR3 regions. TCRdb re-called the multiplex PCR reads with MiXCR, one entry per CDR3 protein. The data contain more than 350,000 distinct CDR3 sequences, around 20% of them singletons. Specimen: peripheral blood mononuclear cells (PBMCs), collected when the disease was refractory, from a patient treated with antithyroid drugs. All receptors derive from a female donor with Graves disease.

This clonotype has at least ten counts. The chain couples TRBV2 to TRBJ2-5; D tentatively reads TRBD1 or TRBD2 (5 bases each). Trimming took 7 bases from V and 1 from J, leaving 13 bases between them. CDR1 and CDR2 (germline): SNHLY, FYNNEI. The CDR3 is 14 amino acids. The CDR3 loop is CASIPGPSQETQYF. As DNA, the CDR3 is TGTGCCAGCATTCCGGGACCCTCCCAAGAGACCCAGTACTTC.

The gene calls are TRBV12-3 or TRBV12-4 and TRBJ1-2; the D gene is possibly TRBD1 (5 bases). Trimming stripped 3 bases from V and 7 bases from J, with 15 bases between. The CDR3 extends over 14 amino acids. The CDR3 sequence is CASSFGDGGVGYTF. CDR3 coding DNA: TGTGCCAGCAGTTTCGGCGATGGGGGGGTTGGCTACACCTTC.

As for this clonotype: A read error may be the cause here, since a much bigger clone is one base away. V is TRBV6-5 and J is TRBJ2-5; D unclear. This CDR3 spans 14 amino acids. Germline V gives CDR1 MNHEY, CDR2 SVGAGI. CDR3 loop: CASSYYSSQEAQYF. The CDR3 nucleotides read TGTGCCAGCAGTTACTACTCCTCCCAAGAGGCCCAGTACTTC.

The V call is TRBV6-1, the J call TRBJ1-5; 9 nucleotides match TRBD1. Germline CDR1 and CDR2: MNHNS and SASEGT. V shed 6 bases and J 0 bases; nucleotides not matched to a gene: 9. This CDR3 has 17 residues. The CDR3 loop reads CASSAGTGTRSNQPQHF. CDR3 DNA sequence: TGTGCCAGCAGCGCCGGGACAGGGACGCGTAGCAATCAGCCCCAGCATTTT.

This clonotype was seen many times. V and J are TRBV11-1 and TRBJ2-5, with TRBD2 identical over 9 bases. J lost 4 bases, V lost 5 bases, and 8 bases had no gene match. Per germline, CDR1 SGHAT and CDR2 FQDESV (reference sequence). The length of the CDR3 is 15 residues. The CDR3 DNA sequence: TGTGCCAGCAGCCTCATAGCGGGAGTGAGAGAGACCCAGTACTTC. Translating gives CASSLIAGVRETQYF. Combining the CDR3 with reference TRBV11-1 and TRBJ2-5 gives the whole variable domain EAEVAQSPRYKITEKSQAVAFWCDPISGHATLYWYRQILGQGPELLVQFQDESVVDDSQLPKDRFSAERLKGVDSTLKIQPAELGDSAMYLCASSLIAGVRETQYFGPGTRLLVL.

The chain's CDR3 is CATSDLPGGDSYNEQFF. The DNA for the CDR3 is TGTGCCACCAGTGATTTACCCGGGGGCGATTCCTACAATGAGCAGTTCTTC. The rearrangement links TRBV24-1 to TRBJ2-1; D is tentatively TRBD1 or TRBD2 (6 bases each). Germline V gene lookup returns CDR1 KGHDR and CDR2 SFDVKD. The CDR3 has 17 residues. V lost 1 base and J lost 1, with 13 bases in between.

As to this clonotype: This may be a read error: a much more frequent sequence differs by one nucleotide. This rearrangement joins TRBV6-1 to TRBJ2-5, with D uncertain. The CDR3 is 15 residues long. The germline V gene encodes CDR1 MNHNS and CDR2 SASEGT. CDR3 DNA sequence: TGTGCCAGCAGTGAACTAGTAGGCTTCCAAGAGACCCGGTACTTC. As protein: CASSELVGFQETRYF.

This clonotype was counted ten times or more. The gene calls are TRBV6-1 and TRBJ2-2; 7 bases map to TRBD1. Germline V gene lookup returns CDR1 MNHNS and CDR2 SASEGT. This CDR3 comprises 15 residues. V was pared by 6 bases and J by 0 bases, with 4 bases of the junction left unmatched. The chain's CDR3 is CASSPGTANTGELFF. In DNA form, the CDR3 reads TGTGCCAGCAGCCCGGGGACAGCGAACACCGGGGAGCTGTTTTTT.

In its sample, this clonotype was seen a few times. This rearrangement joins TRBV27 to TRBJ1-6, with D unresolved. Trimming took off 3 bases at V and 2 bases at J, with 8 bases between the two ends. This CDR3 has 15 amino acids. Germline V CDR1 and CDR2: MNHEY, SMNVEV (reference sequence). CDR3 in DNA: TGTGCCAGCAGTTTTGGGGATCCCTATAATTCACCCCTCCACTTT. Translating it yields CASSFGDPYNSPLHF.

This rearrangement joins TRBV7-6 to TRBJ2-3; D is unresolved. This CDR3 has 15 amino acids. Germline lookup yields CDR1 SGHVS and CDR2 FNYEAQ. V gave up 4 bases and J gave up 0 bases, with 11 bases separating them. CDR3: CASSSPLTSTDTQYF. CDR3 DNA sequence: TGTGCCAGCAGCTCACCCCTCACTAGCACAGATACGCAGTATTTT.

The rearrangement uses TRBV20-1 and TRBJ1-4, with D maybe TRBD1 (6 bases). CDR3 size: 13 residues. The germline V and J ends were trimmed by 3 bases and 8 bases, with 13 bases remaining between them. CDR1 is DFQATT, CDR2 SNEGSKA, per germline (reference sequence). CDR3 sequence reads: CSARRGGEEKLFF. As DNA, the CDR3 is TGCAGTGCTAGGAGGGGGGGCGAAGAAAAACTGTTTTTT.

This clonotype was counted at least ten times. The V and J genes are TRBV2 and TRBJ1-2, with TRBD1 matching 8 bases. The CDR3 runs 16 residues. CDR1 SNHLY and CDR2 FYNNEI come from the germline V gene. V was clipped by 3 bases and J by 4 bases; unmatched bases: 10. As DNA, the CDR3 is TGTGCCAGCAGTGAGGACAGGGTTTTTCTTAGCTATGGCTACACCTTC. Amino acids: CASSEDRVFLSYGYTF. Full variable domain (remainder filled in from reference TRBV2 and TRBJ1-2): EPEVTQTPSHQVTQMGQEVILRCVPISNHLYFYWYRQILGQKVEFLVSFYNNEISEKSEIFDDQFSVERPDGSNFTLKIRSTKLEDSAMYFCASSEDRVFLSYGYTFGSGTRLTVV.

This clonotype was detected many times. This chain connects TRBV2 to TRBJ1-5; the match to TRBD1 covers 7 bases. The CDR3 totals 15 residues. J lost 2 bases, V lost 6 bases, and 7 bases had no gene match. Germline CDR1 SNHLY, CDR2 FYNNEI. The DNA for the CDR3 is TGTGCCAGCAGGGACGGAACAGGGGGCAATCAGCCCCAGCATTTT. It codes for CASRDGTGGNQPQHF.

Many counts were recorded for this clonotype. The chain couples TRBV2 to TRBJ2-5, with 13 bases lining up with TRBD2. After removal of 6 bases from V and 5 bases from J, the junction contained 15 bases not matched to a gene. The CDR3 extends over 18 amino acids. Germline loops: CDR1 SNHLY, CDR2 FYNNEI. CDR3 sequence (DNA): TGTGCCAGCAGCCCTGGACTAGCGGGAGTGCCAGACCTCGAGACCCAGTACTTC. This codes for CASSPGLAGVPDLETQYF.

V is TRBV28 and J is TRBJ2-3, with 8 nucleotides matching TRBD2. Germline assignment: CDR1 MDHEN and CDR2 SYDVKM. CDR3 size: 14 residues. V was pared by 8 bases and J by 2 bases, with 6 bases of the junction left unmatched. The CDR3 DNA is TGTGCCAGCCATACTAGCGGCACCACAGATACGCAGTATTTT. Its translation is CASHTSGTTDTQYF.

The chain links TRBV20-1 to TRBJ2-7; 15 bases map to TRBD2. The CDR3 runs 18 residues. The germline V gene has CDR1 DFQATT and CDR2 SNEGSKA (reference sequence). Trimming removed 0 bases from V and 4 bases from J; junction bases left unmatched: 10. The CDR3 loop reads CSARDIGLAGGTGYEQYF. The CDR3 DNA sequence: TGCAGTGCTAGAGATATTGGACTAGCGGGAGGGACCGGGTACGAGCAGTACTTC.

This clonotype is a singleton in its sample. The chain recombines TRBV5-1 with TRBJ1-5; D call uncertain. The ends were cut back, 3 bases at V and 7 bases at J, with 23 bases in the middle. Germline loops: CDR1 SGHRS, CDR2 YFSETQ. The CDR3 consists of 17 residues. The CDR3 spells CASSSVPKIKGQQPQHF. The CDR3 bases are TGCGCCAGCAGCTCGGTACCTAAAATCAAAGGTCAGCAGCCCCAGCATTTT.